Each of the 30 T cell receptor beta chains below was sequenced from the same sample in a study of blood T cell repertoires in COVID-19. Clones were sequenced by immunoSEQ multiplex PCR, and TCRdb holds only the in-frame ones, with some missing. The sample records around 97,000 clones, approximately 90% being singletons. Material for sequencing was peripheral blood. These receptors were taken from a man in his fifties or sixties in a cohort sampled during active COVID-19.

This clone appeared a single time. The chain combines TRBV4-1 with TRBJ1-5; possibly TRBD1 for D (5 bases). Germline V gene sequence: CDR1 MGHRA, CDR2 YSYEKL. V lost 4 bases, J lost 6 bases, and 16 bases lay in between. This CDR3 comprises 15 residues. CDR3 protein: CASSRDGGIGQPQHF. CDR3 DNA sequence: TGCGCCAGCAGCCGGGACGGGGGGATTGGTCAGCCCCAGCATTTT.

J is TRBJ2-1 and V is TRBV27, with 7 bases fitting TRBD1. Per germline, CDR1 MNHEY and CDR2 SMNVEV (reference sequence). The CDR3 has 17 amino acids. Unmatched junction bases numbered 9, after V lost 4 bases and J lost 0 bases. The CDR3 region has the DNA TGTGCCAGCAGTTCGTCACTCAGGGGGAGCTCCTACAATGAGCAGTTCTTC. It specifies CASSSSLRGSSYNEQFF.

This chain joins TRBV11-3 and TRBJ1-1; 8 bases map to TRBD1. There are 14 residues in the CDR3. Germline CDR1 SGHNT, CDR2 YENEEA. V was pared by 7 bases and J by 1 base, with 5 bases of the junction left unmatched. CDR3 bases: TGTGCCAGCACCCGGACAGGGAGGAACACTGAAGCTTTCTTT. Residues: CASTRTGRNTEAFF. Full variable domain (missing parts from reference TRBV11-3 and TRBJ1-1): EAGVVQSPRYKIIEKKQPVAFWCNPISGHNTLYWYLQNLGQGPELLIRYENEEAVDDSQLPKDRFSAERLKGVDSTLKIQPAELGDSAVYLCASTRTGRNTEAFFGQGTRLTVV.

This chain uses TRBV27 with TRBJ1-2; D unresolved. The CDR3 consists of 13 residues. Germline-derived CDR1 and CDR2 are MNHEY and SMNVEV (reference sequence). Trimming stripped 8 bases from V and 3 bases from J, with 13 bases between. The CDR3 spells CASRPTFDYGYTF. The CDR3 DNA reads TGTGCCAGCCGTCCTACTTTTGACTATGGCTACACCTTC.

The chain has TRBV15 and TRBJ1-5; 7 bases align to TRBD1. CDR1 and CDR2 (germline): LNHNV, YYDKDF (reference sequence). The CDR3 has 14 residues. V was pared by 8 bases and J by 7 bases, with 11 bases of the junction left unmatched. The CDR3 nucleotides are TGTGCCACCTCACTAGACAGGGTAGGGCAGCCCCAGCATTTT. Encoded protein: CATSLDRVGQPQHF.

V gene TRBV19 combines with J gene TRBJ1-4, with 8 bases fitting TRBD1. The CDR3 spans 14 residues. The germline V gene has CDR1 LNHDA and CDR2 SQIVND (reference sequence). V shed 1 base, J shed 5 bases, and the junction held 0 bases outside the gene matches. The CDR3 loop reads CASSIGTGNEKLFF. CDR3 bases: TGTGCCAGTAGTATAGGGACAGGGAATGAAAAACTGTTTTTT.

The chain is built from TRBV28 and TRBJ1-6; possibly TRBD1 for D (6 bases). Germline values: CDR1 MDHEN, CDR2 SYDVKM. Trimming removed 5 bases at V and 7 bases at J, with 15 bases between. The CDR3 sequence is 15 residues long. CDR3 DNA: TGTGCCAGCAGTCCCAGGGGCGAGAGGAATTCACCCCTCCACTTT. Translation: CASSPRGERNSPLHF.

DNA of the CDR3: TGTGCCAGCAGCCGTGACAGGGGCTATGGCTACACCTTC. This translates into CASSRDRGYGYTF. J is TRBJ1-2 and V is TRBV5-6; 8 bases align to TRBD1. The CDR3 totals 13 residues. With 4 bases clipped from V and 4 bases from J, the junction kept 3 bases outside the gene matches. CDR1 is SGHDT and CDR2 is YYEEEE in the germline V gene.

This chain links TRBV12-3 or TRBV12-4 with TRBJ2-7; no reliable D call. V was shortened by 6 bases and J by 2 bases, with 8 bases between the two germline ends. The CDR3 is 12 amino acids. The CDR3 loop reads CASSLDTYEQYF. The CDR3 nucleotides read TGTGCCAGCAGCCTTGACACCTACGAGCAGTACTTC.

The CDR3 coding sequence is TGCGCCAGCAGCCCTTCCCGGACAGGGCGGGCAGATACGCAGTATTTT. It yields the protein CASSPSRTGRADTQYF. V is TRBV5-1 and J is TRBJ2-3; 8 bases agree with TRBD1. The CDR3 has 16 amino acids. The J segment lost 4 bases and the V segment lost 4 bases, leaving 11 bases of the junction unmatched. CDR1 is SGHRS and CDR2 is YFSETQ in the germline V gene.

The V call is TRBV5-1, the J call TRBJ2-5; the D gene is possibly TRBD1 (6 bases). This CDR3 spans 15 amino acids. Germline lookup yields CDR1 SGHRS and CDR2 YFSETQ. Trimming left V 4 bases short and J 2 bases short, with 15 bases between. CDR3 in amino acids: CASSPLGQLQETQYF. CDR3 sequence (DNA): TGCGCCAGCAGCCCCCTAGGACAGCTTCAAGAGACCCAGTACTTC. The whole variable domain, remainder taken from reference TRBV5-1 and TRBJ2-5, is KAGVTQTPRYLIKTRGQQVTLSCSPISGHRSVSWYQQTPGQGLQFLFEYFSETQRNKGNFPGRFSGRQFSNSRSEMNVSTLELGDSALYLCASSPLGQLQETQYFGPGTRLLVL.

As concerns this clone: Other DNA sequences in the same sample also yield this CDR3. This rearrangement joins TRBV18 to TRBJ2-5; D might be TRBD2 (6 bases). The ends were cut back, 10 bases at V and 1 base at J, with 13 bases in the middle. This CDR3 spans 13 amino acids. Germline values: CDR1 KGHSH, CDR2 LQKENI. CDR3 loop: CATTTGSQETQYF. The CDR3 DNA reads TGTGCCACCACGACCGGGAGCCAAGAGACCCAGTACTTC.

Only one count was recorded for this clone. The chain links TRBV25-1 to TRBJ2-1; D is perhaps TRBD2 (6 bases). The CDR3 is made up of 15 amino acids. V was trimmed by 3 bases and J by 6 bases, leaving 15 bases between them. Germline V gene data show CDR1 as MGHDK and CDR2 as SYGVNS. The CDR3 DNA is TGTGCCAGCAGTGAGTGGGGGACTGGGACCAATGAGCAGTTCTTC. It codes for CASSEWGTGTNEQFF.

The chain has TRBV18 and TRBJ1-3, with D perhaps matching TRBD1 (5 bases). The CDR3 has 16 residues. CDR1 is KGHSH and CDR2 is LQKENI in the germline V gene. The ends were cut back, 5 bases at V and 0 bases at J, with 14 bases in the middle. CDR3 bases: TGTGCCAGCTCAGGGGCGAATGCACTCTCTGGAAACACCATATATTTT. Translation: CASSGANALSGNTIYF.

V gene TRBV6-2 or TRBV6-3 combines with J gene TRBJ1-1, with D hard to call. Germline-derived CDR1 and CDR2 are MNHEY and SVGEGT. Trimming stripped 2 bases from V and 4 bases from J, with 5 bases between. This CDR3 is 12 amino acids long. The CDR3 sequence is CASSYAVTEAFF. The DNA of the CDR3 is TGTGCCAGCAGTTACGCGGTCACTGAAGCTTTCTTT.

This clone was found once. This CDR3 reads CASSSTGDSEKLFF. As DNA, the CDR3 is TGCGCCAGCAGCTCTACAGGGGATTCAGAAAAACTGTTTTTT. The J gene is TRBJ1-4, the V gene TRBV5-1; TRBD1 matches 7 bases. The CDR3 contains 14 residues. Unmatched junction bases numbered 7, after V lost 3 bases and J lost 8 bases. Germline CDR1 and CDR2: SGHRS and YFSETQ.

The chain carries TRBV7-2 and TRBJ1-2; possibly TRBD1 for D (6 bases). The V and J ends lost 7 bases and 4 bases respectively, with 22 bases between them. This CDR3 is built from 16 residues. Germline V gene data show CDR1 as SGHTA and CDR2 as FQGNSA. CDR3 residues: CASTQTRAGARYGYTF. In DNA form, the CDR3 reads TGTGCCAGCACCCAGACCCGGGCAGGGGCACGCTATGGCTACACCTTC.

The chain has TRBV6-5 and TRBJ1-5; D may be TRBD1 (5 bases). The length of the CDR3 is 12 residues. Trimming stripped 8 bases from V and 10 bases from J, with 15 bases between. Germline V gives CDR1 MNHEY, CDR2 SVGAGI. CDR3 residues: CASGGGMSPQHF. In DNA, the CDR3 is TGTGCCAGCGGGGGGGGAATGTCACCCCAGCATTTT.

The chain links TRBV7-8 to TRBJ2-2; 11 bases align to TRBD2. The CDR3 totals 16 residues. The V gene's germline CDR1 is SGHVS and CDR2 FQNEAQ. Trimming cost V 5 bases and J 4 bases; bases outside gene matches: 6. The CDR3 bases are TGTGCCAGCAGCCGAGTAGCGGGGGGGGTCACCGGGGAGCTGTTTTTT. This codes for CASSRVAGGVTGELFF.

The chain joins TRBV2 to TRBJ2-1, with TRBD2 matching 13 bases. The J segment lost 4 bases and the V segment lost 4 bases, leaving 1 base of the junction unmatched. The CDR3 length is 15 residues. Germline V gives CDR1 SNHLY, CDR2 FYNNEI. The CDR3 coding sequence is TGTGCCAGCAGTGGGGGACTAGCGGGGTACAATGAGCAGTTCTTC. This encodes CASSGGLAGYNEQFF.

J is TRBJ1-6 and V is TRBV6-6; 9 nucleotides agree with TRBD1. V trimming: 5 bases; J trimming: 0 bases; junction bases outside the gene matches: 5. The CDR3 is 17 residues long. Germline V gene lookup returns CDR1 MNHNY and CDR2 SVGAGI (reference sequence). The CDR3 nucleotides are TGTGCCAGCAGTCCCGGGACAGGGAGCTCCTATAATTCACCCCTCCACTTT. This codes for CASSPGTGSSYNSPLHF.

This sequence joins TRBV29-1 and TRBJ1-2, with D maybe TRBD1 (5 bases). CDR1 and CDR2 (germline): SQVTM, ANQGSEA. The CDR3 is 12 amino acids. V was clipped by 7 bases and J by 0 bases, with 9 bases between them. CDR3 in DNA: TGCAGCGGCGGGGCAGCTAACTATGGCTACACCTTC. Its protein product is CSGGAANYGYTF.

The rearrangement links TRBV2 to TRBJ1-5, with 8 bases fitting TRBD1. Germline V CDR1 and CDR2: SNHLY, FYNNEI. The J segment lost 7 bases and the V segment lost 4 bases, leaving 3 bases of the junction unmatched. The CDR3 runs to 13 residues. Here the CDR3 DNA reads TGTGCCAGCAGTGGGACAGGGCAACAGCCCCAGCATTTT. Its protein is CASSGTGQQPQHF.

The chain recombines TRBV11-2 with TRBJ2-2; 8 nucleotides match TRBD2. The CDR3 has 13 amino acids. Unmatched junction bases numbered 6, after V lost 8 bases and J lost 7 bases. Germline values: CDR1 SGHAT, CDR2 FQNNGV. The CDR3 sequence: CASRLAGFGELFF. The CDR3 region has the DNA TGTGCCAGCCGCCTAGCGGGTTTCGGGGAGCTGTTTTTT.

This clone is a singleton in its sample. The V call is TRBV7-9, the J call TRBJ1-1; D not certain. Looked up from germline, CDR1 is SEHNR and CDR2 is FQNEAQ (reference sequence). The CDR3 length is 11 residues. Trimming left V 4 bases short and J 3 bases short, with 3 bases between. DNA of the CDR3: TGTGCCAGCAGCTCCTACACTGAAGCTTTCTTT. This codes for CASSSYTEAFF.

CDR3 residues: CASSPGGSSYGYTF. The DNA of the CDR3 is TGCGCCAGCAGCCCTGGTGGCAGTTCCTATGGCTACACCTTC. This chain connects TRBV5-1 to TRBJ1-2; D remains unclear. Germline-derived CDR1 and CDR2 are SGHRS and YFSETQ. With 4 bases removed from V and 4 bases from J, the gap between germline ends came to 14 bases. This CDR3 region has 14 residues.

V is TRBV28 and J is TRBJ1-4; D unclear. There are 14 residues in the CDR3. Germline-derived CDR1 and CDR2 are MDHEN and SYDVKM. Trimming stripped 2 bases from V and 5 bases from J, with 9 bases between. The CDR3 DNA sequence: TGTGCCAGCAGTTTACCCGGCGGCAATGAAAAACTGTTTTTT. Protein product: CASSLPGGNEKLFF.

The V call is TRBV18, the J call TRBJ2-1, with D unresolved. Germline V CDR1 and CDR2: KGHSH, LQKENI. This CDR3 is built from 16 residues. V was cut by 4 bases and J by 8 bases, with 21 bases left in between. This chain's CDR3 is CASSLRPPQLEYEQFF. The CDR3 DNA reads as TGTGCCAGCTCACTACGACCGCCACAGTTGGAATATGAGCAGTTCTTC.

The chain links TRBV28 to TRBJ1-5; TRBD1 matches at 8 bases. The CDR3 contains 14 residues. V lost 6 bases to trimming and J lost 6 bases; unmatched junction nucleotides: 7. The germline CDR1 and CDR2 sequences are MDHEN and SYDVKM. The CDR3 DNA follows: TGTGCCAGCAGGCGGACAGGGAATGGTCAGCCCCAGCATTTT. Translated, it gives CASRRTGNGQPQHF.

The chain joins TRBV11-3 to TRBJ2-2; D ambiguous. The germline V gene encodes CDR1 SGHNT and CDR2 YENEEA. This CDR3 contains 14 residues. Trimming took off 1 base at V and 2 bases at J, with 5 bases between the two ends. The CDR3, as DNA: TGTGCCAGCAGCTTAGCTACTAACACCGGGGAGCTGTTTTTT. It is translated as CASSLATNTGELFF. The whole variable domain, filled in from reference TRBV11-3 and TRBJ2-2, reads EAGVVQSPRYKIIEKKQPVAFWCNPISGHNTLYWYLQNLGQGPELLIRYENEEAVDDSQLPKDRFSAERLKGVDSTLKIQPAELGDSAVYLCASSLATNTGELFFGEGSRLTVL.